This is a list of T cell receptor beta chains from one sample in a study of blood T cell repertoires in COVID-19. Clones were sequenced by immunoSEQ multiplex PCR, and TCRdb holds only the in-frame ones, with some missing. Among roughly 91,000 clones listed, roughly 84% were seen once. The sequenced sample consisted of peripheral blood. The source of these receptors is an older man with active or convalescent COVID-19. The CDR3 runs from the conserved cysteine through the conserved F or W. Fields, in order: D gene, clone size, J gene, V gene, CDR3 DNA, CDR3 protein. The D gene is left open where the match is weak. Clone size is not always given. Where it is, it says once, few, many or a class for expanded clones.

D gene: TRBD1; clone size: .; J gene: TRBJ2-7; V gene: TRBV23-1; CDR3 DNA: TGCGCCACCGTCGGGACAGGGGGCTACGAGCAGTACTTC; CDR3 protein: CATVGTGGYEQYF
D gene: TRBD2; clone size: .; J gene: TRBJ2-5; V gene: TRBV19; CDR3 DNA: TGTGCCAGTAGTGCCTTGACTAGCGGGGGGTTGGGGACCCAGTACTTC; CDR3 protein: CASSALTSGGLGTQYF
D gene: TRBD1; clone size: .; J gene: TRBJ1-5; V gene: TRBV5-8; CDR3 DNA: TGTGCCAGCAGCTCGACAGGGATCAGGTCTCAGCCCCAGCATTTT; CDR3 protein: CASSSTGIRSQPQHF
D gene: TRBD1; clone size: .; J gene: TRBJ1-5; V gene: TRBV2; CDR3 DNA: TGTGCCAGCAGTGAAAGACAGGGCGGCAATCAGCCCCAGCATTTT; CDR3 protein: CASSERQGGNQPQHF
D gene: .; clone size: once; J gene: TRBJ1-5; V gene: TRBV7-8; CDR3 DNA: TGTGCCAGCAGCTTGGTGGGGGAGGGCAATCAGCCCCAGCATTTT; CDR3 protein: CASSLVGEGNQPQHF
D gene: TRBD2; clone size: few; J gene: TRBJ2-7; V gene: TRBV7-2; CDR3 DNA: TGTGCCAGCAGCTTAAGGGCTAGCGGGGAGGAGCAGTACTTC; CDR3 protein: CASSLRASGEEQYF
D gene: TRBD1; clone size: .; J gene: TRBJ1-5; V gene: TRBV2; CDR3 DNA: TGTGCCAGCAGTTGGGACAGGGCCAATCAGCCCCAGCATTTT; CDR3 protein: CASSWDRANQPQHF
D gene: .; clone size: .; J gene: TRBJ1-2; V gene: TRBV5-6; CDR3 DNA: TGTGCCAGCAGCCCGGCGGGGAGGGCCGATGGCTACACCTTC; CDR3 protein: CASSPAGRADGYTF
D gene: .; clone size: .; J gene: TRBJ2-3; V gene: TRBV6-5; CDR3 DNA: TGTGCCAGCAAATTGGACCCCGGGGTAGATACGCAGTATTTT; CDR3 protein: CASKLDPGVDTQYF
D gene: TRBD1; clone size: once; J gene: TRBJ1-6; V gene: TRBV19; CDR3 DNA: TGTGCCAGTAGTATGGGTGACAGGGATTCACCCCTCCACTTT; CDR3 protein: CASSMGDRDSPLHF
D gene: .; clone size: .; J gene: TRBJ1-2; V gene: TRBV5-1; CDR3 DNA: TGCGCCAGCAGCTCGGGGGAAACGAAGGCGCACTATGGCTACACCTTC; CDR3 protein: CASSSGETKAHYGYTF
D gene: TRBD1; clone size: .; J gene: TRBJ2-1; V gene: TRBV6-5; CDR3 DNA: TGTGCCAGCAGCCGAGCAGGGGGCGCTGAGCAGTTCTTC; CDR3 protein: CASSRAGGAEQFF
D gene: TRBD1; clone size: .; J gene: TRBJ2-7; V gene: TRBV28; CDR3 DNA: TGTGCCAGCAGATCCCCCGGGACAGGGCACGAGCAGTACTTC; CDR3 protein: CASRSPGTGHEQYF
D gene: .; clone size: once; J gene: TRBJ2-3; V gene: TRBV5-1; CDR3 DNA: TGCGCCAGCAGCTCGGGACATGGGGCAGATACGCAGTATTTT; CDR3 protein: CASSSGHGADTQYF
D gene: .; clone size: few; J gene: TRBJ2-3; V gene: TRBV10-1; CDR3 DNA: TGCGCCAGCATCCGGGGTGGAGATACGCAGTATTTT; CDR3 protein: CASIRGGDTQYF
D gene: TRBD1; clone size: once; J gene: TRBJ1-2; V gene: TRBV2; CDR3 DNA: TGTGCCAGCAGTGTCGCAGGGGGCTCATATGGCTACACCTTC; CDR3 protein: CASSVAGGSYGYTF
D gene: TRBD1; clone size: .; J gene: TRBJ2-2; V gene: TRBV24-1; CDR3 DNA: TGTGCCACCAGTGATCCAGTGCCGGGACAGGGGGCAGGCACCGGGGAGCTGTTTTTT; CDR3 protein: CATSDPVPGQGAGTGELFF
D gene: .; clone size: few; J gene: TRBJ2-7; V gene: TRBV12-3/TRBV12-4; CDR3 DNA: TGTGCCAGCAGTTTAGAAGGAGACTACGAGCAGTACTTC; CDR3 protein: CASSLEGDYEQYF
D gene: .; clone size: .; J gene: TRBJ1-5; V gene: TRBV18; CDR3 DNA: TGTGCCAGCTCATCGGGCAATCAGCCCCAGCATTTT; CDR3 protein: CASSSGNQPQHF
D gene: TRBD2; clone size: .; J gene: TRBJ2-7; V gene: TRBV10-1; CDR3 DNA: TGCGCCAGCTGGGGACTAGCGGGGTGGTGGCAGTACTTC; CDR3 protein: CASWGLAGWWQYF
D gene: .; clone size: .; J gene: TRBJ1-2; V gene: TRBV3-1/TRBV3-2; CDR3 DNA: TGTGCCAGCAGCCAATTATTGGGGGCGGTCGGTGGCTACACCTTC; CDR3 protein: CASSQLLGAVGGYTF
D gene: .; clone size: .; J gene: TRBJ1-2; V gene: TRBV12-3/TRBV12-4; CDR3 DNA: TGTGCCAGCAGTCAAGGGAGATCCTATGGCTACACCTTC; CDR3 protein: CASSQGRSYGYTF
D gene: TRBD1; clone size: .; J gene: TRBJ1-5; V gene: TRBV5-8; CDR3 DNA: TGTGCCAGCAGCTTGGAGGGACAGGGGGCTATGAAGCCCCAGCATTTT; CDR3 protein: CASSLEGQGAMKPQHF